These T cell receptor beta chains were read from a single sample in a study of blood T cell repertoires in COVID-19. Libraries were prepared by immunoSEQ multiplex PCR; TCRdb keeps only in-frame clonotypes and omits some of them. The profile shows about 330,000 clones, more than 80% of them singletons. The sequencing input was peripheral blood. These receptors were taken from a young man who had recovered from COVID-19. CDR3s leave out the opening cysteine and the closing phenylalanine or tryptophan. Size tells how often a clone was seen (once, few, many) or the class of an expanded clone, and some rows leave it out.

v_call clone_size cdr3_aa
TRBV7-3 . ASSPSHSGANVLT
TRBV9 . ASSATGGAEQY
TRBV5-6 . ASSQGQASHSGNTIY
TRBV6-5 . ASSRAGGGEKLF
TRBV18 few ASSPGTLRGSGNTIY
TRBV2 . ASRWDIVNTEAF
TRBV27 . ASSTRGQSNQPQH
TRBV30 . AWTIQETQY
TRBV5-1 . ASSLAGQDQPQH
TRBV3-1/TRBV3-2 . ASSHDIVATGGMNTQY
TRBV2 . ASSERSRKGTSGYEQY
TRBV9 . ASSVERGANTGELF
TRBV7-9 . ASSAQGYEQY
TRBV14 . ASSMTWGVNTEAF
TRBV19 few ASSPGRASEAF
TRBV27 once ASSLSGSLPYEQY
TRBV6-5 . ASSIGQGTNTEAF
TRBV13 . ASSLSSSGNNEQF
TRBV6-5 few ASSSYYEQY
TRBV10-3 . AISETPGQAEAF
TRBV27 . ASSPFGQGVGGGPYNSPLH
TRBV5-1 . ASSPEPVETQY
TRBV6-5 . ASSYQGQGLTEAF
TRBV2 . ASSTSGTITGELF
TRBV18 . ASSPPSRVFTEAF
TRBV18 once ASSLTGNTEAF
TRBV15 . ATSIVGANVLT
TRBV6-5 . ASSYNTDTGELF
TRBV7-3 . ASSLSPGGNTIY
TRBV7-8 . ASSLVWAGQETQY
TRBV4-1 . ASSPSPPIGVLDEQY
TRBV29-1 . SVEAGTGVGDTQY
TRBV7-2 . ASSLMAGSNQPQH
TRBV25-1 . ASRGGEKLF
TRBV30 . AGGLGETQY
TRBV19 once ASSIEAGANTEAF
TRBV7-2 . AETSGGDSGEQF
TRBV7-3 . ASSSQGNTEAF
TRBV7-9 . ASSSLVGAGLYNEQF
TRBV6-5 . ASSYAGGRYNEQF
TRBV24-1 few ATVDRGRNSGNTEAF
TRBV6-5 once ASSISGTGSYEQY
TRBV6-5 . ASTTRTGNYGYT
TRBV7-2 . ASSLHGQGVYEQY
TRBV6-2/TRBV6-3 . ASSYSIGRGADRDEKLF
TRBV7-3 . ASSSSTGGETQY
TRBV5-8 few ASSQTGGYGYT
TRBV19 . AIYTGQMNTEAF
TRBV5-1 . ASSWGDRLGGYT
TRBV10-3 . AIHGDNSGNTIY
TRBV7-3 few ASSLYRDSPLH
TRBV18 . ASSPQSGNTDTQY
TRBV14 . ASQKSSSYNEQF
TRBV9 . ASSVATSSTDTQY